The 3 T cell receptor beta chains below all came from one sample that was sequenced in a study of T cells in Graves' hyperthyroidism and ophthalmopathy. The investigators amplified TCR beta CDR3 regions from RNA transcripts. HTBI primers drove first-round RT-PCR of the TCR CDR3. TCRdb re-derived calls from the multiplex PCR reads in MiXCR, one entry per CDR3 protein. The sample holds about 770,000 distinct CDR3 sequences, 18% seen once. The material sequenced was blood. These receptor sequences come from a woman between 50 and 59 years old with Graves' hyperthyroidism that later progressed to Graves' ophthalmopathy.

This clonotype was picked up many times. The chain employs TRBV11-2 and TRBJ2-3; 7 positions match TRBD2. Germline assignment: CDR1 SGHAT and CDR2 FQNNGV. V trimming: 5 bases; J trimming: 5 bases; junction bases outside the gene matches: 10. The CDR3 runs to 15 residues. CDR3 loop: CASSPPAGVGDTQYF. The CDR3 region has the DNA TGTGCCAGCAGCCCCCCGGCGGGGGTTGGAGATACGCAGTATTTT.

This clonotype was detected a few times. The chain uses TRBV7-9 and TRBJ2-7; D unclear. The germline V and J ends were trimmed by 5 bases and 3 bases, with 14 bases remaining between them. The CDR3 has 14 amino acids. From germline, CDR1 is SEHNR and CDR2 FQNEAQ (reference sequence). This CDR3 reads CASSPQNSVYEQYF. The CDR3 DNA is TGTGCCAGCAGCCCCCAAAACTCAGTCTACGAGCAGTACTTC.

This clonotype was detected ten times or more. V gene TRBV12-5 combines with J gene TRBJ1-5; D is unresolved. The ends were cut back, 2 bases at V and 3 bases at J, with 20 bases in the middle. Germline V lookup: CDR1 LGHNT, CDR2 FRNRAP. CDR3 length equals 18 residues. The CDR3 loop is CASGLPGYPYSDNQPQHF. CDR3 in DNA: TGTGCTAGTGGTTTGCCGGGATACCCATACAGCGACAATCAGCCCCAGCATTTT. Based on the CDR3 plus reference TRBV12-5 and TRBJ1-5, the full variable domain is DARVTQTPRHKVTEMGQEVTMRCQPILGHNTVFWYRQTMMQGLELLAYFRNRAPLDDSGMPKDRFSAEMPDATLATLKIQPSEPRDSAVYFCASGLPGYPYSDNQPQHFGDGTRLSIL.